The TCR beta chain under discussion was sequenced for a study of shared clonotypes between healthy human individuals. Study-wide background: Each donor's CD8 memory used one plate, CD8 naive two, each CD4 subset three.

The CDR3 runs 11 residues. Per the germline V gene, CDR1 is DFQATT and CDR2 is SNEGSKA (reference sequence). V shed 2 bases and J shed 7 bases, with 8 bases lying between them. On sorted subsets, replicate PCRs used about 0.2 ug DNA, or approximately 33,000 T cell genomes. As originally analysed: Junction-only sequences without quality scores were provided by ImmunoSEQ, so filtering was different. Produced via immunoSEQ multiplex PCR; TCRdb's table is partial and in-frame only. V and J calls and clone size are as listed in that table; D and trimming were resolved from the DNA. This sample has some 1.1 million clones, with approximately 80% found just once.

The chain joins TRBV20-1 to TRBJ1-2; D is uncertain. Sample: memory CD4+ T cells from PBMCs. Subset reported: CD45RA-negative fraction. The TCR was taken from a man between 18 and 35 years old in good health. Some clones in this sample may be carry-over from other donors' samples. As DNA, the CDR3 is TGCAGTGCTAGACCCGAAGGTGGCTACACCTTC. Its protein product is CSARPEGGYTF.